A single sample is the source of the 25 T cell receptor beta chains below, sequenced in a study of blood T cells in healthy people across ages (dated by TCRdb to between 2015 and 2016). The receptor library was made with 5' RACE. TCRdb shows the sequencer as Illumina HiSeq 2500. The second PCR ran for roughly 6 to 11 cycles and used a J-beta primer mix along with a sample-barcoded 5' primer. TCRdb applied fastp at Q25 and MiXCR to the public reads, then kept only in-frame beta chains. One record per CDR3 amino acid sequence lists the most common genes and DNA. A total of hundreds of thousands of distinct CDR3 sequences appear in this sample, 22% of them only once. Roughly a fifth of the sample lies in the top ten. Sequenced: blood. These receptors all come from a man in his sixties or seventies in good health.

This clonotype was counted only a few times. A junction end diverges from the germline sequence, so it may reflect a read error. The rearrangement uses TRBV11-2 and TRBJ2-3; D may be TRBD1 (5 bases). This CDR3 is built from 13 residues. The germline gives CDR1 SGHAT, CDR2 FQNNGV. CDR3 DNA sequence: TGTGCCGGCAGCTACCTAGGGGCAGATACGCAGTATTTT. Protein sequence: CAGSYLGADTQYF.

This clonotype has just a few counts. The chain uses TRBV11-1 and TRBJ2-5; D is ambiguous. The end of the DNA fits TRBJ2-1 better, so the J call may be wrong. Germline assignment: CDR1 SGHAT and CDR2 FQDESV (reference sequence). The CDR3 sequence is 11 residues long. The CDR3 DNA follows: TGTGCCAGCAGCTTATACGGACAGCAGTTCTTC. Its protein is CASSLYGQQFF.

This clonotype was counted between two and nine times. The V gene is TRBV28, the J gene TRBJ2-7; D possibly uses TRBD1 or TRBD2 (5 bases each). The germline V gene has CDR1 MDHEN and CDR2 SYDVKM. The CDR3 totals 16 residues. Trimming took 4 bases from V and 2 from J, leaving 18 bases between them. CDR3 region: CASSSPGTRPTYEQYF. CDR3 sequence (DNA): TGTGCCAGCAGTTCCCCCGGGACGCGGCCTACCTACGAGCAGTACTTC. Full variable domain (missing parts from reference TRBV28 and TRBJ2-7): DVKVTQSSRYLVKRTGEKVFLECVQDMDHENMFWYRQDPGLGLRLIYFSYDVKMKEKGDIPEGYSVSREKKERFSLILESASTNQTSMYLCASSSPGTRPTYEQYFGPGTRLTVT.

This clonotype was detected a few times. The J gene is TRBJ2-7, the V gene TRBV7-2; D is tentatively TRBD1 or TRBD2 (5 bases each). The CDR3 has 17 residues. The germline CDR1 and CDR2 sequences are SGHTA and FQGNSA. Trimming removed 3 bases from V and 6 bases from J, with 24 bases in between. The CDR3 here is CASSLALRRDDIFEQYV. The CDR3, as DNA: TGTGCCAGCAGCTTGGCGTTAAGACGGGACGATATCTTCGAGCAGTACGTC.

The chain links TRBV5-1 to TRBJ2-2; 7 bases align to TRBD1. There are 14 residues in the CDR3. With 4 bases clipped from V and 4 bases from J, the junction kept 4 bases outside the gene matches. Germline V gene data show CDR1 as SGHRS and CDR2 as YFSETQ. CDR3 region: CASSTGQSTGELFF. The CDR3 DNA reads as TGCGCCAGCAGCACGGGACAGTCCACCGGGGAGCTGTTTTTT.

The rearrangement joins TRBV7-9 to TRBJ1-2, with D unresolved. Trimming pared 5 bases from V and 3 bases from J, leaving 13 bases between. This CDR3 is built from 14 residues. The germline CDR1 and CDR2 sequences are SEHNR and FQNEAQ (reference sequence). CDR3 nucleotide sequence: TGTGCCAGCAGCCCTCTAGACGGATACTATGGCTACACCTTC. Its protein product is CASSPLDGYYGYTF. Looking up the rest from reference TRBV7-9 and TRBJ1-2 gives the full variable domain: DTGVSQNPRHKITKRGQNVTFRCDPISEHNRLYWYRQTLGQGPEFLTYFQNEAQLEKSRLLSDRFSAERPKGSFSTLEIQRTEQGDSAMYLCASSPLDGYYGYTFGSGTRLTVV.

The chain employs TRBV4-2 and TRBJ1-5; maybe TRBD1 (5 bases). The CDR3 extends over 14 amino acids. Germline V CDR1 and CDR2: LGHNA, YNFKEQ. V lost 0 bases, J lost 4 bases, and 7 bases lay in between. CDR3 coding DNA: TGTGCCAGCAGCCAAGACAGGGCGAATCAGCCCCAGCATTTT. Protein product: CASSQDRANQPQHF.

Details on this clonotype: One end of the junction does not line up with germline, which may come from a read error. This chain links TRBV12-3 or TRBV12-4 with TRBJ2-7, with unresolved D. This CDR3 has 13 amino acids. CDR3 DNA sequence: TGTGTCAGCAGTTTAGGTCTTTCCTACGAGCAGTACTTC. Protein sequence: CVSSLGLSYEQYF.

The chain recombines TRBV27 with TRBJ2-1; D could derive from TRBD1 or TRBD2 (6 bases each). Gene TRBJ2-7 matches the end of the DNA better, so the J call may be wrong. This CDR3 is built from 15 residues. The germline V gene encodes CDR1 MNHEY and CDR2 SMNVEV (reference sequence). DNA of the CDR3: TGTGCCAGCAGTGCCGAGGCGGGACAATTCTACGAGCAGTACTTC. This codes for CASSAEAGQFYEQYF.

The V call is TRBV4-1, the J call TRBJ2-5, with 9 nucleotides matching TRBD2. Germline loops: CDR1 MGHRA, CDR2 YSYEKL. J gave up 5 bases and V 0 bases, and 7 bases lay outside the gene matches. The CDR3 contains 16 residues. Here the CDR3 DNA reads TGCGCCAGCAGCCAAGAGTCAGCGGGAGGTTGGGAGACCCAGTACTTC. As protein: CASSQESAGGWETQYF.

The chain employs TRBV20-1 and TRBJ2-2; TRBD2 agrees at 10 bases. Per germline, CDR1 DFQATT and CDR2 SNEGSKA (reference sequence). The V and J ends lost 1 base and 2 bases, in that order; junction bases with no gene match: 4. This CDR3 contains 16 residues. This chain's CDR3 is CSARALAGPNTGELFF. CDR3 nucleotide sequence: TGCAGTGCTAGAGCACTAGCGGGGCCTAACACCGGGGAGCTGTTTTTT.

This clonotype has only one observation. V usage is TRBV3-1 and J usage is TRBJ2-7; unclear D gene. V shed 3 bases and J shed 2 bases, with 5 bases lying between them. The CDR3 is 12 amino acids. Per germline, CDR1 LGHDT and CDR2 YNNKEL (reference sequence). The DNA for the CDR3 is TGTGCCAGCAGCCACAGTGCCTACGAGCAGTACTTC. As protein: CASSHSAYEQYF.

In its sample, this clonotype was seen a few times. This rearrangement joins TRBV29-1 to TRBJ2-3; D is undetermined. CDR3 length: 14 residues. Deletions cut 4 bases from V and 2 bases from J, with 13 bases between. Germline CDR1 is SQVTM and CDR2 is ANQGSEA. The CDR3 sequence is CSVGVRSFTDTQYF. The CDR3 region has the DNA TGCAGCGTTGGCGTTAGATCTTTCACAGATACGCAGTATTTT.

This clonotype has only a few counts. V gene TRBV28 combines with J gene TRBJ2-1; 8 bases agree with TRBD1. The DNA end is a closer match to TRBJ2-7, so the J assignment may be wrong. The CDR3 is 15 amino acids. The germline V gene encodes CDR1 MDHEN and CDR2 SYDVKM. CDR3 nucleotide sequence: TGTGCCAGCAGTTTAGCCCGACAGGGGACCTACGAGCAGTACTTC. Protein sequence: CASSLARQGTYEQYF.

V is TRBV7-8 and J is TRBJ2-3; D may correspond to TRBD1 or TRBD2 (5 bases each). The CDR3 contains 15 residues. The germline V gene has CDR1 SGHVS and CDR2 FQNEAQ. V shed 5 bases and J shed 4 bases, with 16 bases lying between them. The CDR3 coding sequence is TGTGCCAGCAGCAAACCCCGGGGCCGCGCAGATACGCAGTATTTT. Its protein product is CASSKPRGRADTQYF.

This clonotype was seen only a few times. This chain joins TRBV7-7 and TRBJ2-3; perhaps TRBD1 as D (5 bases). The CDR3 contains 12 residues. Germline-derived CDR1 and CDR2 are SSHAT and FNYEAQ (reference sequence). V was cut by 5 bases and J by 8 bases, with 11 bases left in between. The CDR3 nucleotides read TGTGCCAGCAGCAAAAGGGGTGGTACGCAGTATTTT. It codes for CASSKRGGTQYF.

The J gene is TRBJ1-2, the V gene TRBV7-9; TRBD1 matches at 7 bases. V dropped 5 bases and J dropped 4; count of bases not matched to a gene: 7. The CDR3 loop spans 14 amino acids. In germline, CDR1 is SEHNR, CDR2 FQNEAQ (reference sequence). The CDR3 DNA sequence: TGTGCCAGCAGCCAGGGGGGGAAATTCTATGGCTACACCTTC. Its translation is CASSQGGKFYGYTF.

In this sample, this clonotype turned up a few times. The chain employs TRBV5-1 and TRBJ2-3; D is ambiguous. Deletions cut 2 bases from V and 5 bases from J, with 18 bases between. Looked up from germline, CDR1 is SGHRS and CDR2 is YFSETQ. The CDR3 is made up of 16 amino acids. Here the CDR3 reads CASSFSMAQKGDTQYF. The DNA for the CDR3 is TGCGCCAGCAGCTTCTCGATGGCCCAGAAAGGAGATACGCAGTATTTT. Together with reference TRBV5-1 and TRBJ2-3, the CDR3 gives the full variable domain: KAGVTQTPRYLIKTRGQQVTLSCSPISGHRSVSWYQQTPGQGLQFLFEYFSETQRNKGNFPGRFSGRQFSNSRSEMNVSTLELGDSALYLCASSFSMAQKGDTQYFGPGTRLTVL.

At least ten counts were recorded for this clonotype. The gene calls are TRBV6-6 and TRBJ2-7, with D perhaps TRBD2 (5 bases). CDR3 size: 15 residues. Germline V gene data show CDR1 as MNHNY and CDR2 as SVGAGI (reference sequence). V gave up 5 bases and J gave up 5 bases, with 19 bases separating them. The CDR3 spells CASSNQIPSFNEQYF. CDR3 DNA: TGTGCCAGCAGTAATCAGATCCCTAGCTTCAACGAGCAGTACTTC.

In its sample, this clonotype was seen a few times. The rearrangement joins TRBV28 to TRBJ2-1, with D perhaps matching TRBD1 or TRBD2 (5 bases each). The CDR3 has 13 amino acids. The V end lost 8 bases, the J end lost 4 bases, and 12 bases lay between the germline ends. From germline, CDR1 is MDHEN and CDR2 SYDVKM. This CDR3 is CASLGTAYNEQFF. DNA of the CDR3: TGTGCCAGCCTCGGGACGGCTTACAATGAGCAGTTCTTC.

This CDR3 reads CASSLVGLTYEQYF. CDR3 DNA: TGTGCCAGCAGCTTAGTGGGACTAACCTACGAGCAGTACTTC. The chain has TRBV7-2 and TRBJ2-5; 7 bases are a match to TRBD2. The end of the DNA aligns better with TRBJ2-7, so the J call may be wrong. The germline CDR1 and CDR2 sequences are SGHTA and FQGNSA. The CDR3 is 14 amino acids.

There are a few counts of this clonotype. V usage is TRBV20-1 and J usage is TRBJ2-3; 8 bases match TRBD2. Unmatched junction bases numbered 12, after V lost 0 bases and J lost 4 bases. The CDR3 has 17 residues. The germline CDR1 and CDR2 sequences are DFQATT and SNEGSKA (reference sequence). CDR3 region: CSARDGKAGVLSDTQYF. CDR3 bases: TGCAGTGCTAGAGACGGCAAAGCGGGAGTTCTTTCAGATACGCAGTATTTT.

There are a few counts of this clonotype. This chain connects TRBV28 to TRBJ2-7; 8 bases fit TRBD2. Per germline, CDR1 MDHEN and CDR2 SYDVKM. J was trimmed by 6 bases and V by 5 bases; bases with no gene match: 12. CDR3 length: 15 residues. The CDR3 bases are TGTGCCAGCAGTCCCCCTATGCGGGGGGCCTCCGAGCAGTACTTC. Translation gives CASSPPMRGASEQYF.

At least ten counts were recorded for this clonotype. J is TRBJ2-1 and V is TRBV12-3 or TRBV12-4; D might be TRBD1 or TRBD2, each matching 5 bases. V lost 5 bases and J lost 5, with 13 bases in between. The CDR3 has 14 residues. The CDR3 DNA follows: TGTGCCAGCAGTAAGGGACCCGGGAACAATGAGCAGTTCTTC. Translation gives CASSKGPGNNEQFF.

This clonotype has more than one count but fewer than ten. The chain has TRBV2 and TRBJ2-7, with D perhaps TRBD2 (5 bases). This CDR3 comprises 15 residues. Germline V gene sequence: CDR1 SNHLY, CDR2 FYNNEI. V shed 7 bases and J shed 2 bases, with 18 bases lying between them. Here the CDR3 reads CASTRDRLNAYEQYF. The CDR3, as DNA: TGTGCCAGCACTCGCGACCGACTAAATGCCTACGAGCAGTACTTC.